This TCR beta chain derives from a study of beta chain features in type 1 diabetes. Background on the study: On cell yields, gender and age, patients and healthy donors were similar. Study-wide results and limits: VDJ junctions sequenced from type 1 diabetes patients showed fewer insertions and more deletions.

The whole isolated RNA underwent reverse transcription, so sequencing captured expressed TCRB transcripts. Only in-frame clones appear in the TCRdb table, and some are missing; sequencing was by immunoSEQ multiplex PCR. The sample contains tens of thousands of clones, about a third of which appear only once. Each population that was sorted was more than 95% pure. There are a few counts of this clone. The antigen is undetermined. Germline loops: CDR1 GTSNPN, CDR2 SVGIG (reference sequence). This CDR3 spans 16 amino acids. V shed 8 bases, J shed 0 bases, and the junction held 9 bases outside the gene matches.

The sequenced material came from stem cell memory CD4+ T cells from blood. The J gene is TRBJ2-6, the V gene TRBV30; 8 nucleotides match TRBD1. The receptor comes from a young woman in good health. CDR3 sequence (DNA): TGTGCCCGATCTCAGGGGGCCCTCTCTGGGGCCAACGTCCTGACTTTC. Translating it yields CARSQGALSGANVLTF.